These 6 T cell receptor beta chains were all obtained from the same sample, sequenced in a study of control samples from healthy donors and cancer patients. Clones were sequenced by immunoSEQ multiplex PCR, and TCRdb holds only the in-frame ones, with some missing. The data contain roughly 130,000 clones, roughly 90% of them singletons. The sample taken for sequencing was blood. The receptors originated from a young man in good health.

The rearrangement links TRBV9 to TRBJ1-4; maybe TRBD1 (5 bases). The CDR3 consists of 15 residues. Trimming pared 0 bases from V and 5 bases from J, leaving 11 bases between. Germline-derived CDR1 and CDR2 are SGDLS and YYNGEE. The CDR3 DNA is TGTGCCAGCAGCGTAGGACCAGGGAAGAATGAAAAACTGTTTTTT. It yields the protein CASSVGPGKNEKLFF.

This clone was seen a few times. This sequence joins TRBV19 and TRBJ2-7; D not certain. V lost 6 bases, J lost 2 bases, and 8 bases lay in between. The CDR3 length is 12 residues. CDR1 and CDR2 (germline): LNHDA, SQIVND (reference sequence). The CDR3 nucleotides read TGTGCCAGTAGGGATGATACCTACGAGCAGTACTTC. Translating gives CASRDDTYEQYF.

The V and J genes are TRBV10-3 and TRBJ1-1, with D possibly being TRBD1 (6 bases). V dropped 4 bases and J dropped 4 bases, with 16 bases sitting between them. Per germline, CDR1 ENHRY and CDR2 SYGVKD. This CDR3 comprises 15 residues. For the CDR3, the DNA is TGTGCCATCAGTGTTGTTGGCAGGGGAATCACTGAAGCTTTCTTT. Its protein is CAISVVGRGITEAFF.

This chain uses TRBV25-1 with TRBJ1-2; D is undetermined. The V and J ends lost 8 bases and 6 bases respectively, with 13 bases between them. Germline V gene data show CDR1 as MGHDK and CDR2 as SYGVNS. CDR3 length equals 12 residues. The CDR3 nucleotides are TGTGCCAGCTTTTGGGAACATCATGGCTACACCTTC. Residues: CASFWEHHGYTF.

The chain has TRBV5-1 and TRBJ1-2; no clear D gene. The CDR3 runs 16 residues. Trimming left V 0 bases short and J 6 bases short, with 18 bases between. The germline gives CDR1 SGHRS, CDR2 YFSETQ. DNA of the CDR3: TGCGCCAGCAGCTTGGCCGTCAGACCACTGTCTGATGGCTACACCTTC. Residues: CASSLAVRPLSDGYTF.

The chain links TRBV6-5 to TRBJ1-5, with a weak D call TRBD1 (6 bases). V lost 5 bases and J lost 4, with 9 bases in between. Germline CDR1 reads MNHEY; CDR2 reads SVGAGI. The CDR3 contains 13 residues. CDR3 protein: CASSRQENQPQHF. DNA for the CDR3: TGTGCCAGCAGTCGACAGGAGAATCAGCCCCAGCATTTT.